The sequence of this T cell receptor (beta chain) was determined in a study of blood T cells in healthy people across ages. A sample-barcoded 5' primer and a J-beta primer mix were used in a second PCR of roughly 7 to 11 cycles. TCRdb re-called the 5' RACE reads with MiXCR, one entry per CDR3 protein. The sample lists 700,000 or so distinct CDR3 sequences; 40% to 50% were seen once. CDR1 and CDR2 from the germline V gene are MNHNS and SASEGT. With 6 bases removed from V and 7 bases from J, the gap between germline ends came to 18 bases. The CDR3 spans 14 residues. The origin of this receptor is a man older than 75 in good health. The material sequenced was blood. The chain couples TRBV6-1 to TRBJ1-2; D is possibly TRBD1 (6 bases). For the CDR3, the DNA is TGTGCCAGCAGAGATACAGGGAGTGCCTGTGGCTACACCTTC. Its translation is CASRDTGSACGYTF.